These T cell receptor beta chains were read from a single sample in a study of multiple sclerosis patients with progressive multifocal leukoencephalopathy. The data were produced by immunoSEQ multiplex PCR, yet TCRdb's version contains in-frame clones alone and is incomplete. This sample has roughly 30,000 clones, with about 89% found just once. Sequencing used PBMCs. The receptors come from a human donor with multiple sclerosis. Both conserved end residues are part of each CDR3. The D gene is left open where the match is weak. Expanded clones get a size class; other rows say once, few or many, or leave the size out.

d_call,clone_size,v_call,j_call,cdr3_aa,cdr3_nt
NA,NA,TRBV30,TRBJ1-3,CAWSVLNTIYF,TGTGCCTGGAGTGTACTAAACACCATATATTTT
NA,NA,TRBV19,TRBJ1-1,CASSIMAGPGTEAFF,TGTGCCAGTAGTATCATGGCCGGGCCGGGGACTGAAGCTTTCTTT
TRBD1,NA,TRBV18,TRBJ2-5,CASSLTKDRGRREQYF,TGTGCCAGCTCACTAACGAAGGACAGGGGGCGAAGGGAGCAGTACTTC
TRBD1,NA,TRBV28,TRBJ1-2,CASSLWAGGMTYGYTF,TGTGCCAGCAGTTTATGGGCAGGGGGCATGACCTATGGCTACACCTTC
NA,NA,TRBV21-1,TRBJ2-7,CASFGQGGDYEQYF,TGTGCCAGTTTCGGACAGGGTGGTGATTACGAGCAGTACTTC
TRBD2,NA,TRBV2,TRBJ2-3,CASSSGLAGVADTQYF,TGTGCCAGCAGTTCGGGACTAGCGGGAGTAGCAGATACGCAGTATTTT
NA,NA,TRBV5-1,TRBJ2-7,CASSLYGTYEQYF,TGCGCCAGCAGCTTGTACGGTACCTACGAGCAGTACTTC
NA,once,TRBV4-2,TRBJ2-6,CASSQDDTSGANVLTF,TGTGCCAGCAGCCAAGATGACACCTCTGGGGCCAACGTCCTGACTTTC
TRBD2,NA,TRBV10-3,TRBJ2-7,CAINLGGVVNEQYF,TGTGCCATCAACTTGGGAGGGGTGGTGAACGAGCAGTACTTC
TRBD1,NA,TRBV29-1,TRBJ2-7,CSVEDRQGADEQYF,TGCAGCGTTGAAGATAGGCAGGGGGCGGACGAGCAGTACTTC
NA,NA,TRBV11-2,TRBJ1-6,CASSLMDASSYNSPLHF,TGTGCCAGCAGCTTAATGGACGCCAGCTCCTATAATTCACCCCTCCACTTT
NA,NA,TRBV19,TRBJ2-1,CASMRDFRYNEQFF,TGTGCCAGTATGAGGGACTTCCGCTACAATGAGCAGTTCTTC
TRBD1,NA,TRBV18,TRBJ1-1,CASSPQGVGRNTEAFF,TGTGCCAGCTCACCCCAGGGGGTAGGTAGAAACACTGAAGCTTTCTTT
NA,NA,TRBV11-2,TRBJ2-7,CASSRMAPREQYF,TGTGCCAGCAGCCGCATGGCCCCCAGGGAGCAGTACTTC
NA,NA,TRBV5-1,TRBJ2-2,CASGGLGSFTGELFF,TGCGCCAGCGGTGGGTTAGGGTCGTTCACCGGGGAGCTGTTTTTT
NA,NA,TRBV2,TRBJ1-2,CASSEQGYGYTF,TGTGCCAGCAGTGAACAGGGCTATGGCTACACCTTC
NA,NA,TRBV5-6,TRBJ2-3,CASSRDDTDTQYF,TGTGCCAGCAGCAGGGACGACACAGATACGCAGTATTTT
NA,NA,TRBV10-1,TRBJ1-1,CASSSNRILTEAFF,TGCGCCAGCAGTTCTAACAGGATATTAACTGAAGCTTTCTTT
NA,NA,TRBV6-5,TRBJ2-1,CASSYMGSYNEQFF,TGTGCCAGCAGTTATATGGGCTCCTACAATGAGCAGTTCTTC
NA,NA,TRBV7-9,TRBJ1-2,CASSLEGKGGYTF,TGTGCCAGCAGCTTGGAGGGGAAGGGGGGCTACACCTTC
NA,NA,TRBV14,TRBJ2-6,CASSQDSHRSTLSGANVLTF,TGTGCCAGCAGCCAAGATAGTCACAGGTCAACGCTCTCTGGGGCCAACGTCCTGACTTTC
TRBD1,NA,TRBV7-2,TRBJ1-1,CASSFDRGSTEAFF,TGTGCCAGCAGCTTTGACAGGGGGTCCACTGAAGCTTTCTTT
NA,once,TRBV9,TRBJ2-7,CASSVRDGPYEQYF,TGTGCCAGCAGCGTAAGGGACGGACCCTACGAGCAGTACTTC
NA,NA,TRBV27,TRBJ1-2,CASSLSYANGYTF,TGTGCCAGCAGTTTATCCTATGCGAACGGCTACACCTTC
NA,NA,TRBV6-6,TRBJ1-1,CASSYSTWGTEAFF,TGTGCCAGCAGTTACTCGACTTGGGGGACTGAAGCTTTCTTT
NA,NA,TRBV7-2,TRBJ2-2,CASSLLQVVTGELFF,TGTGCCAGCAGCTTACTTCAGGTGGTCACCGGGGAGCTGTTTTTT
TRBD2,NA,TRBV7-8,TRBJ2-1,CASSSTSGAIYNEQFF,TGTGCCAGCAGCTCGACTAGCGGGGCTATTTACAATGAGCAGTTCTTC
NA,NA,TRBV7-2,TRBJ2-7,CASSLAPRGYEQYF,TGTGCCAGCAGCTTAGCCCCCCGGGGTTACGAGCAGTACTTC
NA,NA,TRBV5-1,TRBJ2-5,CASSLRASDQETQYF,TGCGCCAGCAGCTTACGGGCCTCTGACCAAGAGACCCAGTACTTC
NA,NA,TRBV11-2,TRBJ1-5,CASSLSQPNQPQHF,TGTGCCAGCAGCTTATCACAGCCCAATCAGCCCCAGCATTTT
NA,few,TRBV10-2,TRBJ1-3,CASSEPQRDWSGNTIYF,TGCGCCAGCAGTGAACCTCAACGGGACTGGTCTGGAAACACCATATATTTT
TRBD1,NA,TRBV5-1,TRBJ1-2,CASSLADRAGGYTF,TGCGCCAGCAGCCTCGCCGACAGGGCAGGCGGCTACACCTTC
NA,NA,TRBV7-2,TRBJ1-2,CASSPTTHGYTF,TGTGCCAGCAGCCCAACCACCCATGGCTACACCTTC
NA,once,TRBV7-2,TRBJ2-7,CASNLAPNRDEQYF,TGTGCCAGCAACCTAGCTCCCAATAGGGACGAGCAGTACTTC
NA,NA,TRBV27,TRBJ1-3,CASSRAGRNTIYF,TGTGCCAGCAGTCGGGCAGGGAGGAACACCATATATTTT
TRBD2,NA,TRBV7-2,TRBJ2-7,CASSPTSGSSYEQYF,TGCGCCAGCAGCCCCACTAGCGGAAGCTCCTACGAGCAGTACTTC
NA,NA,TRBV10-1,TRBJ1-1,CASSERLSNTEAFF,TGCGCCAGCAGTGAGAGGCTGTCGAACACTGAAGCTTTCTTT
NA,NA,TRBV5-5,TRBJ1-3,CASSLEGSGFGNTIYF,TGTGCCAGCAGCTTGGAGGGTTCGGGATTTGGAAACACCATATATTTT
NA,NA,TRBV7-9,TRBJ1-6,CASSLGTFLNSPLHF,TGTGCCAGCAGCTTAGGGACTTTCCTTAATTCACCCCTCCACTTT
TRBD2,NA,TRBV7-8,TRBJ2-1,CASSQRTSGKDKQFF,TGTGCCAGCAGCCAACGGACTAGCGGGAAGGATAAGCAGTTCTTC
TRBD1,NA,TRBV6-5,TRBJ2-7,CASTQGAYEQYF,TGTGCCAGCACACAGGGGGCCTACGAGCAGTACTTC
NA,NA,TRBV6-5,TRBJ2-1,CASSRAGSYNEQFF,TGTGCCAGCAGTAGAGCGGGCTCCTACAATGAGCAGTTCTTC
NA,NA,TRBV19,TRBJ2-6,CASRAPGANVLTF,TGTGCCAGTAGGGCCCCTGGGGCCAACGTCCTGACTTTC
TRBD1,few,TRBV28,TRBJ1-5,CASSSSGTGYQPQHF,TGTGCCAGCAGTTCCTCCGGGACAGGGTATCAGCCCCAGCATTTT
NA,NA,TRBV9,TRBJ1-3,CASSFGTVGNTIYF,TGTGCCAGCAGCTTCGGGACGGTCGGAAACACCATATATTTT
TRBD1,NA,TRBV9,TRBJ1-1,CASSAAGGLGMNTEAFF,TGTGCCAGCAGCGCCGCAGGGGGCCTGGGGATGAACACTGAAGCTTTCTTT
NA,NA,TRBV15,TRBJ2-6,CATSSSSGANVLTF,TGTGCCACCAGCAGCAGTTCTGGGGCCAACGTCCTGACTTTC
NA,NA,TRBV6-4,TRBJ1-1,CASRDGNRGTEAFF,TGTGCCAGCAGAGATGGGAACCGCGGCACTGAAGCTTTCTTT
TRBD2,once,TRBV5-1,TRBJ2-4,CASSGQITSGRIKNIQYF,TGCGCCAGCAGCGGGCAAATTACTAGCGGGAGGATCAAAAACATTCAGTACTTC
NA,NA,TRBV21-1,TRBJ2-7,CASSRSVYEQYF,TGTGCCAGCAGCAGGAGCGTCTACGAGCAGTACTTC
TRBD2,NA,TRBV7-9,TRBJ2-1,CASSLGTSGNNNEQFF,TGTGCCAGCAGCTTAGGGACTAGCGGAAATAACAATGAGCAGTTCTTC
NA,NA,TRBV5-4,TRBJ1-2,CASRDSNINYGYTF,TGTGCCAGCCGTGACAGCAACATTAACTATGGCTACACCTTC